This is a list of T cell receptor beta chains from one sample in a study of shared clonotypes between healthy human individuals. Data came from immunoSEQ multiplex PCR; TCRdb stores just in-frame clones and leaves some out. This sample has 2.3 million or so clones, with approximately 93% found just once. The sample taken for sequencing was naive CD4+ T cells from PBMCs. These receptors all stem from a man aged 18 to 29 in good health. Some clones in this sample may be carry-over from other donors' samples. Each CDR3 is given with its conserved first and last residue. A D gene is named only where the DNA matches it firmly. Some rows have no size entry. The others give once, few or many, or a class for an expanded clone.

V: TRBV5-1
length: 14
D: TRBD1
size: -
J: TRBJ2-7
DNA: TGCGCCAGCAGCCTACGGACAGGGGGTTACGAGCAGTACTTC
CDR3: CASSLRTGGYEQYF

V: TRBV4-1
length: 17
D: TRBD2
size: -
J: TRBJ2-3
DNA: TGCGCCAGCAGCCCCCTAGCGATGCGGGAGGGGAGAGATACGCAGTATTTT
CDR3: CASSPLAMREGRDTQYF

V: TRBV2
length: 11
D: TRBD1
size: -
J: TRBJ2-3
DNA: TGTGCCAGCAGACTACAGGGGGGTCCGTATTTT
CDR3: CASRLQGGPYF

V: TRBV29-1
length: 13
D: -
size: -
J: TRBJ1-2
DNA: TGCAGCGTTGAAGTCGGCCTCGTGCGGGGCTACACCTTC
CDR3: CSVEVGLVRGYTF

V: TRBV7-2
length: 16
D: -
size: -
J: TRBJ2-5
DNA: TGTGCCAGCAGCTTAGTACTAGGACGCCAAAAAGAGACCCAGTACTTC
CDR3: CASSLVLGRQKETQYF

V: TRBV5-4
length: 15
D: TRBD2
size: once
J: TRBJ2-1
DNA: TGTGCCAGCAGAAGTAGCGGGAGCCCTTACAATGAGCAGTTCTTC
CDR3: CASRSSGSPYNEQFF

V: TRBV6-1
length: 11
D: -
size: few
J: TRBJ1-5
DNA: TGTGCCAGCAGTGCTGGATGGCCCCAGCATTTT
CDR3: CASSAGWPQHF

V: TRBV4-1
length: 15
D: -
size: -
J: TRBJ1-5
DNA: TGCGCCAGCAGCCAAGATCAGGTCAGCAATCAGCCCCAGCATTTT
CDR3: CASSQDQVSNQPQHF

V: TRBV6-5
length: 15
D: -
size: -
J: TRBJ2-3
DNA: TGTGCCAGCAGTTTGACTAGTCGAGAGTCTGATACGCAGTATTTT
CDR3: CASSLTSRESDTQYF

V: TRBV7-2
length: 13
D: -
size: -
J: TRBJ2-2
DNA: TGTGCCAGCAGCCCTATACCGGCCGGGGAGCTGTTTTTT
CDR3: CASSPIPAGELFF

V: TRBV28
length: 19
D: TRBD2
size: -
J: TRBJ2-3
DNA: TGTGCCAGCGATACCGTCCTAGCGGGAGGTTTCTCTAGCACAGATACGCAGTATTTT
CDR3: CASDTVLAGGFSSTDTQYF

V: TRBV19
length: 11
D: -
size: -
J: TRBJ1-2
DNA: TGTGCCAGCAGAAGGGGAATGGGCTACACCTTC
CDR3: CASRRGMGYTF

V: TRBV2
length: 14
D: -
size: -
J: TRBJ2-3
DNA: TGTGCCAGCTCAAGACAGGTTCGCACAGATACGCAGTATTTT
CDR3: CASSRQVRTDTQYF

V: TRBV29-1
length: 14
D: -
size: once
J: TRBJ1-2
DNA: TGCAGCGTTGACGCCCTGGGAACACTTTATGGCTACACCTTC
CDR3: CSVDALGTLYGYTF

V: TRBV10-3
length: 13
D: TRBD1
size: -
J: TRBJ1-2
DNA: TGTGCCATCAACAGGGGTGGGAACTATGGCTACACCTTC
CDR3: CAINRGGNYGYTF